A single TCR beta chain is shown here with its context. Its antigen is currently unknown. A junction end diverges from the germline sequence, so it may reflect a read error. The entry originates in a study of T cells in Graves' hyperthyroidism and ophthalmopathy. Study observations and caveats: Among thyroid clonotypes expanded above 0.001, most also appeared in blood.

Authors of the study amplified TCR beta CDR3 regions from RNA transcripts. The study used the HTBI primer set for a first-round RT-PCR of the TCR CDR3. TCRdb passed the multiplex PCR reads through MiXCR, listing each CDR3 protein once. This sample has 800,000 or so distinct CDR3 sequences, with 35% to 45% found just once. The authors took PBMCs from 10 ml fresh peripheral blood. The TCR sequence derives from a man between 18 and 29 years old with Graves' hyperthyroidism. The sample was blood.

The CDR3 DNA is TGCGCCAGCAGCCAGGGGCCTTTCTACGAGCAGTACTTC. The encoded protein is CASSQGPFYEQYF. V gene TRBV7-9 combines with J gene TRBJ2-7, with a tentative D call TRBD1 (6 bases). This CDR3 is 13 amino acids long. The V gene's germline CDR1 is SEHNR and CDR2 FQNEAQ (reference sequence).